This TCR beta chain came from a study of glioma-infiltrating T cells. Points from the study as a whole: Above-expected tissue-blood divergence occurred in all gliomas, most in low-grade ones.

This CDR3 contains 17 residues. Trimming cost V 7 bases and J 0 bases, with 19 bases left between them. The germline V gene encodes CDR1 MNHEY and CDR2 SMNVEV (reference sequence). In this sample, this clonotype turned up many times. Its antigen remains unidentified. TCR alpha and beta CDR3 regions were amplified from RNA using iRepertoire nested multiplex PCR. In TCRdb, the multiplex PCR reads were re-called with MiXCR into one record per CDR3 protein. The sample lists about 110,000 distinct CDR3 sequences; less than 30% were seen once. The chain uses TRBV27 and TRBJ2-1, with D possibly matching TRBD2 (5 bases). Input material: glioma tissue, nonneoplastic brain tissue, or PBMCs (not recorded which). This TCR derives from a human donor with low-grade glioma or glioblastoma, undergoing nonglioma brain surgery, or in good health (not recorded which). The CDR3 loop reads CASTPVGAPSSYNEQFF. The CDR3 DNA follows: TGTGCCAGCACCCCCGTGGGAGCGCCTAGCTCCTACAATGAGCAGTTCTTC.